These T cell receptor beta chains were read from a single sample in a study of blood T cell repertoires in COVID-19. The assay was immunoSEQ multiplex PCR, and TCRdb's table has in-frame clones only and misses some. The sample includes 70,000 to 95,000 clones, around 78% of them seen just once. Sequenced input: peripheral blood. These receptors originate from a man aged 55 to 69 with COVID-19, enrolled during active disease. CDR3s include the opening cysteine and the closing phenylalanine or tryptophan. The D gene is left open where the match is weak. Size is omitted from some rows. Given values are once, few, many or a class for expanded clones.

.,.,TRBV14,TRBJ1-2,TGTGCCAGCAGCCCCCCGGGAGGCTATGGCTACACCTTC,CASSPPGGYGYTF
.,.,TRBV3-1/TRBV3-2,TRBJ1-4,TGTGCCAGCAGCCAAGTTGGAGGTTACGACGAAAAACTGTTTTTT,CASSQVGGYDEKLFF
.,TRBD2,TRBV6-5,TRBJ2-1,TGTGCCAGCACTAACCTAGCGGGGGGGCTCAATGAGCAGTTCTTC,CASTNLAGGLNEQFF
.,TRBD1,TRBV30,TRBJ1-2,TGTGCCTGGAGGACGGGACAGGGAGACTATGGCTACACCTTC,CAWRTGQGDYGYTF
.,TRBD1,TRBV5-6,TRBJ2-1,TGTGCCAGCAGCTTTGTTTTTTTGGGACAGGATTTCAATGAGCAGTTCTTC,CASSFVFLGQDFNEQFF
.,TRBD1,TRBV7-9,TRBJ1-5,TGTGCCAGCAGCTTAAGCCTCGGGACAGGGGGCGATCAGCCCCAGCATTTT,CASSLSLGTGGDQPQHF
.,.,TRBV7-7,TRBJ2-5,TGTGCTAGCAGCTTAGGCGACAGAATGTACCAAGAGACCCAGTACTTC,CASSLGDRMYQETQYF
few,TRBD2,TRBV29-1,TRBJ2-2,TGCAGCGTTGGAAGGACTAGCGTCCCCGGGGAGCTGTTTTTT,CSVGRTSVPGELFF
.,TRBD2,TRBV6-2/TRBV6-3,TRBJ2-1,TGTGCCAGCAGTTCGAAGACTAGCGGTTGGAACTCCTACAATGAGCAGTTCTTC,CASSSKTSGWNSYNEQFF
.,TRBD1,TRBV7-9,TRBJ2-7,TGTGCCAGCAGCTCCACCGGGACAGGGTACGAGCAGTACTTC,CASSSTGTGYEQYF
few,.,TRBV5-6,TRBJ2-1,TGTGCCAGCAGCTCACAGGCGGCTGAGCAGTTCTTC,CASSSQAAEQFF
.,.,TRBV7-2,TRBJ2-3,TGTGCCAGCAGCTTATGGGCGGATACGCAGTATTTT,CASSLWADTQYF
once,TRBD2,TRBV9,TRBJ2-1,TGTGCCAGCAGCGTCTTTCCTAGCGGGAGTGGGTCCAATGAGCAGTTCTTC,CASSVFPSGSGSNEQFF
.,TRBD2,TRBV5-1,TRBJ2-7,TGCGCCAGCAGTAGGACTAGCGGCCTAAGATACGAGCAGTACTTC,CASSRTSGLRYEQYF
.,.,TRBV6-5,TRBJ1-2,TGTGCCAGCAGTTACTCGAGTCTCCAGAGGGGGGGCTACACCTTC,CASSYSSLQRGGYTF
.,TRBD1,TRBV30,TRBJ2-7,TGTGCCTGGACCCCCGGGACAGGGACCTACGAGCAGTACTTC,CAWTPGTGTYEQYF
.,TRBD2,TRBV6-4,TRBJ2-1,TGTGCCAGCAGTTCACTAGCGGGGACGGGTGAGCAGTTCTTC,CASSSLAGTGEQFF
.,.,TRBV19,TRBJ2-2,TGTGCCAGTAGTAAGCAGCAGGGCAGGACCGGGGAGCTGTTTTTT,CASSKQQGRTGELFF
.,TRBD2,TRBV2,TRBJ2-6,TGTGCCAGCTTGGGACTAAAAAGCTCTGGGGCCAACGTCCTGACTTTC,CASLGLKSSGANVLTF
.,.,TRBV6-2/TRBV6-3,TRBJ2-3,TGTGCCAGCAGTTATGCAGCGGTGAGCACAGATACGCAGTATTTT,CASSYAAVSTDTQYF
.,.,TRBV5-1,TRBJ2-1,TGCGCCAGCAGCTCGCAGGGGGGCTTCAGGAATGAGCAGTTCTTC,CASSSQGGFRNEQFF
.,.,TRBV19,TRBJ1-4,TGTGCCAGTTCCTCGGGGGGCGCAGGGGAAAAACTGTTTTTT,CASSSGGAGEKLFF
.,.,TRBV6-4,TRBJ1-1,TGTGCCAGCAGTCGACCCTGTTCGGGATCAATACGAGCTTTCTTT,CASSRPCSGSIRAFF
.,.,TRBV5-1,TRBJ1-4,TGCGCCAGCAGAAGGGGTACTAATGAAAAACTGTTTTTT,CASRRGTNEKLFF
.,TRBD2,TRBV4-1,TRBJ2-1,TGCGCCAGCAGCCAAGCCGGGACTAGCGGACACAATGAGCAGTTCTTC,CASSQAGTSGHNEQFF
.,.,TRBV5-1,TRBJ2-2,TGCGCCAGCAGCTTGACAGGGACCGGGGAGCTGTTTTTT,CASSLTGTGELFF
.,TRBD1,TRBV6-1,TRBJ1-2,TGTGCCAGCAGTGAAGAAGGGGACAGTGTCTATGGCTACACCTTC,CASSEEGDSVYGYTF
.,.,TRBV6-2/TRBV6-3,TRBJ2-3,TGTGCCAGCAGTTACGGGCCAGGAACTAGCACAGATACGCAGTATTTT,CASSYGPGTSTDTQYF
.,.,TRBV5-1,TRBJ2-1,TGCGCCAGCAGCTTGCCTCGGACCGGGGATGAGCAGTTCTTC,CASSLPRTGDEQFF
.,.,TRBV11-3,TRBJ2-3,TGTGCCAGCAACCACCGGGAAAACACAGATACGCAGTATTTT,CASNHRENTDTQYF
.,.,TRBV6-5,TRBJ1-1,TGTGCCAGCAGTATAGGACAGTTTGAAGCTTTCTTT,CASSIGQFEAFF
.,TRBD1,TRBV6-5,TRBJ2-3,TGTGCCAGCAGGAAACCTACAGGGGCCACGCAGTATTTT,CASRKPTGATQYF
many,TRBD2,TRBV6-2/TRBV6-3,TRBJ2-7,TGTGCCAGCAGTTACTCGCCGCTAGCGGGAGGGTACTTC,CASSYSPLAGGYF
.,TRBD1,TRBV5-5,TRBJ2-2,TGTGCCAGCACCCCGGACAGGGGATGGTCCGGGGAGCTGTTTTTT,CASTPDRGWSGELFF
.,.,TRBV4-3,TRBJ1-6,TGCGCCAGCAGCCAAGAAGGCCCGGGGGGCTCCTATAATTCACCCCTCCACTTT,CASSQEGPGGSYNSPLHF
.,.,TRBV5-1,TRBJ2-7,TGCGCCAGCAGCTTGGCCGGACTATACGAGCAGTACTTC,CASSLAGLYEQYF
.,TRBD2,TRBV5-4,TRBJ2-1,TGTGCCAGCACCCGGGGGGGCAGGGGATCCTACAATGAGCAGTTCTTC,CASTRGGRGSYNEQFF
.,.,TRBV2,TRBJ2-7,TGTGCCAGCAGCCAGGCCCGACAGTCCGAGCAGTACTTC,CASSQARQSEQYF
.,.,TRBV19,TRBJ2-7,TGTGCCAGTAGTATAGGGGCACGCACTGCCGAGCAGTACTTC,CASSIGARTAEQYF
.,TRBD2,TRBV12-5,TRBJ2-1,TGTGCTAGTGGTTTGCCAACTCGACTAGCCCGCTCCTACAATGAGCAGTTCTTC,CASGLPTRLARSYNEQFF
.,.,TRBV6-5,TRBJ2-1,TGTGCCAGCAAGGTAACGGGAGCAAGCCACAATGAGCAGTTCTTC,CASKVTGASHNEQFF
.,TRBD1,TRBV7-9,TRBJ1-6,TGTGCCAGCAGTCCACGGGACAGGGGTTCACCCCTCCACTTT,CASSPRDRGSPLHF
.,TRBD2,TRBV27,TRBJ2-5,TGTGCCAGCAGTGGTCTACTAGCGGGAGGAAGAGAGACCCAGTACTTC,CASSGLLAGGRETQYF
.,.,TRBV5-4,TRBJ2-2,TGTGCCAGCAGCTTAGGCCCAGGGATCGGGGAGCTGTTTTTT,CASSLGPGIGELFF
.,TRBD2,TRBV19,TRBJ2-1,TGTGCCAGTAGTACTCCCGGGACTAGCGGGACCAATGAGCAGTTCTTC,CASSTPGTSGTNEQFF
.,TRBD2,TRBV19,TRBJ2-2,TGTGCCAGTAGTGTGAAGCGGGGGGGCCCCGGGGAGCTGTTTTTT,CASSVKRGGPGELFF
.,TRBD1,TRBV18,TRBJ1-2,TGTGCCAGCTCACCAAGATCCGGACAGGATGTCTATGGCTACACCTTC,CASSPRSGQDVYGYTF
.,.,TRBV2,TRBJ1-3,TGTGCCAGCAGTGATCCAGGTACCTCTGGAAACACCATATATTTT,CASSDPGTSGNTIYF
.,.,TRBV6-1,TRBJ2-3,TGTGCCAGCAGTGATAATACGCAGTATTTT,CASSDNTQYF
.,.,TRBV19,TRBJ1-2,TGTGCCAGTAGTAAGGAAGTGGGGCCTATGTCGGGCTACACCTTC,CASSKEVGPMSGYTF
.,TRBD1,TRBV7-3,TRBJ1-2,TGTGCCAGCAGCGAAGGACAGGCGCGCTATGGCTACACCTTC,CASSEGQARYGYTF
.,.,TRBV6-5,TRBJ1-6,TGTGCCAGCAGAGGATTCGCAGGGGCCTATTCACCCCTCCACTTT,CASRGFAGAYSPLHF
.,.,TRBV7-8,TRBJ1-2,TGTGCCAGCAGCCTAACATGGTCTAACTATGGCTACACCTTC,CASSLTWSNYGYTF
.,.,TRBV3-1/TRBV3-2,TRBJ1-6,TGTGCCAGCAGCCGTATTTGGGGACTCTCGAATTCACCCCTCCACTTT,CASSRIWGLSNSPLHF
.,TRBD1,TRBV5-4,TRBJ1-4,TGTGCCAGCAGCTTCACAGGGGTGACTAATGAAAAACTGTTTTTT,CASSFTGVTNEKLFF